This T cell receptor (beta chain) was identified during a study of blood T cells in healthy people across ages. Concerning this clonotype: Its target is not known.

Next came a second PCR, run for about 6 to 12 cycles, which used a sample-barcoded 5' primer along with a J-beta primer mix. Per-sample output comprised a minimum of 2.5 million paired-end reads containing CDR3. TCRdb itself ran the 5' RACE reads through MiXCR, one entry per CDR3 protein. The table includes some 1.6 million distinct CDR3 sequences, about 35% detected once. The ends were cut back, 7 bases at V and 7 bases at J, with 17 bases in the middle. This CDR3 spans 13 amino acids. Germline V CDR1 and CDR2: SGDLS, YYNGEE. Study-level findings and limits: Diversity of TCR beta per million T cells declined in a roughly linear way with age. No one knew whether donors had CMV, which possibly confounded expanded clonotype changes.

Each donor's blood draw was approximately 10 milliliters of peripheral blood. This sequence joins TRBV9 and TRBJ1-2; possible D gene TRBD1, 6 bases. The receptor's source is a woman aged 25 to 45 in good health. The sample taken for sequencing was blood. The CDR3 nucleotides read TGTGCCAGCGCCCAGGGGACTCTACTTGGCTACACCTTC. Translating gives CASAQGTLLGYTF.